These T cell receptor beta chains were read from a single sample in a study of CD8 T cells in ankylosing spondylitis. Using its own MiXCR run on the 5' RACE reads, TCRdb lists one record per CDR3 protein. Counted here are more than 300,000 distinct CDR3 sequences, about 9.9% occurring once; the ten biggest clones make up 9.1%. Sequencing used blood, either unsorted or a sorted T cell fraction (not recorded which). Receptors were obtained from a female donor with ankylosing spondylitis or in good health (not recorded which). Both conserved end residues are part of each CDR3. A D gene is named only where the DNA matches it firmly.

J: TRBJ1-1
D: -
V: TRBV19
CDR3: CASSISGGSEAFF

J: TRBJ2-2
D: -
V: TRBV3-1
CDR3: CASALVGELFF

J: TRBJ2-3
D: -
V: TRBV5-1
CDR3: CASSSLGGKGSDTQYF

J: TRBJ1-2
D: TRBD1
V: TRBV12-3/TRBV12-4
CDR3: CASSFSTGTVYGYTF

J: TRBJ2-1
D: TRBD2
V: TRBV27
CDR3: CASSLMLASGSSYNEQFF

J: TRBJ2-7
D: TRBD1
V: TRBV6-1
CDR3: CASSTDPGQGRKEQYF

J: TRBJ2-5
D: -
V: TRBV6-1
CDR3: CASSEAVETQYF

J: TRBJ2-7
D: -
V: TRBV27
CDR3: CASSSGVGQYF

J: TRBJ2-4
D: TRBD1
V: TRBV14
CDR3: CASSLRQGASKNIQYF

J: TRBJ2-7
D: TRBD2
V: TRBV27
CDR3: CASSLRAGGLRMGEQYF

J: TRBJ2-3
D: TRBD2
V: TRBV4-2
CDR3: CASSQDQLAGTDTQYF

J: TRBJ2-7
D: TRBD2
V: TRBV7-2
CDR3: CASGSGGRKSYEQYF

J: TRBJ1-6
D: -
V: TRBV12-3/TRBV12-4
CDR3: CASSSGTGSRSPLHF

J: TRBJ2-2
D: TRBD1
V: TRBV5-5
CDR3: CASSPQTGLGTGELFF

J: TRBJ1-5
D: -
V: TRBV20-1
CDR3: CSARIGASNQPQHF

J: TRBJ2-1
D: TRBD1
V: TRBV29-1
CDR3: CSVEGQNNEQFF